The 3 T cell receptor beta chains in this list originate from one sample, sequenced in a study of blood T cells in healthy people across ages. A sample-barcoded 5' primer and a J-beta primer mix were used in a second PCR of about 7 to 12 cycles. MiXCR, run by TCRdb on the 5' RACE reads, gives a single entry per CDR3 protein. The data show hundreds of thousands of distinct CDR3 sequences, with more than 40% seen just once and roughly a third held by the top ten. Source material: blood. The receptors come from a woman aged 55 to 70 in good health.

CDR3: CSARDPGTGTSYEQYF. The CDR3 coding sequence is TGCAGTGCTAGAGATCCTGGGACCGGGACTTCTTACGAGCAGTACTTC. This chain connects TRBV20-1 to TRBJ2-7, with D perhaps matching TRBD2 (6 bases). CDR1 DFQATT and CDR2 SNEGSKA come from the germline V gene (reference sequence). The ends were cut back, 0 bases at V and 4 bases at J, with 19 bases in the middle. This CDR3 contains 16 residues.

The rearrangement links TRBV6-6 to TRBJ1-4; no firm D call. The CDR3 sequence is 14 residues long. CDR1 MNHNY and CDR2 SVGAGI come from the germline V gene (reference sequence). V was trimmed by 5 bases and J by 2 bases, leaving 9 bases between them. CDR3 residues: CASSPWETNEKLFF. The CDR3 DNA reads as TGTGCCAGCAGTCCCTGGGAGACTAATGAAAAACTGTTTTTT.

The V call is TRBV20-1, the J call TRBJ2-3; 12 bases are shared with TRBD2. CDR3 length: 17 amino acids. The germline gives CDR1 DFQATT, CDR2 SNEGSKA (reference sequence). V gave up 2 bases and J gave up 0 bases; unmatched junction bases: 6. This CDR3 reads CSARKTSGSSSTDTQYF. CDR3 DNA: TGCAGTGCTAGAAAGACTAGCGGGAGCTCTAGCACAGATACGCAGTATTTT.